The 25 T cell receptor beta chains presented below share a single source sample, sequenced in a study of T cell repertoires in cytomegalovirus infection. A single record per CDR3 protein comes from TCRdb applying MiXCR to the reads. The data hold some 390,000 distinct CDR3 sequences, with roughly 20% observed a single time. Sequencing used PBMCs. These receptors were obtained from a human donor in good health (CMV status not recorded). Some clones in this sample may be carry-over from other donors' samples.

This clonotype has ten or more counts. This chain links TRBV7-2 with TRBJ2-7, with 12 bases identical to TRBD2. The germline gives CDR1 SGHTA, CDR2 FQGNSA. The junction had 13 bases not matched to a gene; V was cut back by 4 bases and J by 6 bases. CDR3 length equals 17 residues. CDR3 bases: TGTGCCAGCAGCTGGAGGACTAGCGGGACCTCAAGGGGCGAGCAGTACTTC. It is translated as CASSWRTSGTSRGEQYF.

The chain employs TRBV6-1 and TRBJ1-5; the D is unclear. Trimming took 8 bases from V and 0 from J, leaving 20 bases between them. Germline CDR1 reads MNHNS; CDR2 reads SASEGT. The length of the CDR3 is 17 residues. CDR3 amino acids: CASGDPRRPHSNQPQHF. The CDR3 region has the DNA TGTGCCAGCGGGGATCCTCGAAGACCTCATAGCAATCAGCCCCAGCATTTT.

A few counts support this clonotype. CDR3: CASSLGTSGRRIGNEQFF. CDR3 sequence (DNA): TGTGCCAGCAGCTTAGGAACTAGCGGGAGGCGAATAGGCAATGAGCAGTTCTTC. The chain joins TRBV7-4 to TRBJ2-1; 12 positions match TRBD2. The CDR3 covers 18 residues. V was pared by 1 base and J by 6 bases, with 10 bases of the junction left unmatched. Germline V lookup: CDR1 SGHVT, CDR2 SQSDAQ. The complete variable domain, with remaining parts taken from reference TRBV7-4 and TRBJ2-1, reads GAGVSQSPRYKVAKRGRDVALRCDSISGHVTLYWYRQTLGQGSEVLTYSQSDAQRDKSGRPSGRFSAERPERSVSTLKIQRTEQGDSAVYLCASSLGTSGRRIGNEQFFGPGTRLTVL.

The chain employs TRBV6-5 and TRBJ2-6; no reliable D call. The CDR3 runs 11 residues. Between the trimmed V and J ends, which lost 7 bases and 11 bases, there was a span of 9 bases. Germline CDR1 MNHEY, CDR2 SVGAGI. The CDR3 protein is CASTSDHVLTF. The CDR3 nucleotides are TGTGCCAGCACCTCGGACCACGTCCTGACTTTC.

This clonotype was found many times. The rearrangement uses TRBV28 and TRBJ2-5, with D possibly TRBD1 on 5 matching bases. Germline V gene sequence: CDR1 MDHEN, CDR2 SYDVKM. Trimming took off 4 bases at V and 1 base at J, with 10 bases between the two ends. The CDR3 has 14 amino acids. The CDR3 sequence: CASSSGRAQETQYF. In DNA, the CDR3 is TGTGCCAGCAGTTCAGGCAGGGCCCAAGAGACCCAGTACTTC. Based on the CDR3 plus reference TRBV28 and TRBJ2-5, the full variable domain is DVKVTQSSRYLVKRTGEKVFLECVQDMDHENMFWYRQDPGLGLRLIYFSYDVKMKEKGDIPEGYSVSREKKERFSLILESASTNQTSMYLCASSSGRAQETQYFGPGTRLLVL.

This clonotype was detected many times. The chain has TRBV7-8 and TRBJ1-1; the match to TRBD1 covers 8 bases. This CDR3 is built from 14 residues. The V and J ends lost 4 bases and 5 bases, in that order; junction bases with no gene match: 6. CDR1 SGHVS and CDR2 FQNEAQ come from the germline V gene. CDR3 sequence (DNA): TGTGCCAGCAGCTCTCGACAGGGGAAGACTGAAGCTTTCTTT. This sequence encodes CASSSRQGKTEAFF.

This clonotype was recorded many times. This sequence joins TRBV7-2 and TRBJ2-4; tentative D call: TRBD2 (6 bases). Trimming left V 3 bases short and J 4 bases short, with 13 bases between. Germline values: CDR1 SGHTA, CDR2 FQGNSA. The CDR3 is 15 residues long. Written as DNA, the CDR3 is TGTGCCAGCAGCTTGGGCGGGGCTGGTAAAAACATTCAGTACTTC. Amino acids: CASSLGGAGKNIQYF.

The V and J genes are TRBV4-1 and TRBJ2-3, with TRBD2 matching over 12 bases. Germline values: CDR1 MGHRA, CDR2 YSYEKL. V lost 2 bases, J lost 5 bases, and 5 bases stayed unmatched. This CDR3 contains 16 residues. Written as DNA, the CDR3 is TGCGCCAGCAGCCAACGGCTAGCGGGGGGGCAAGATACGCAGTATTTT. It specifies CASSQRLAGGQDTQYF.

The chain employs TRBV5-5 and TRBJ1-5; weak D call: TRBD1 (5 bases). The CDR3 is 14 residues long. V lost 5 bases and J lost 3, with 12 bases in between. Germline V CDR1 and CDR2: SGHKS, YYEKEE (reference sequence). The CDR3: CASSPDIDNQPQHF. The DNA of the CDR3 is TGTGCCAGCAGTCCGGACATCGACAATCAGCCCCAGCATTTT.

This clonotype was recorded at least ten times. V is TRBV12-3 or TRBV12-4 and J is TRBJ2-2; possible D gene TRBD1, 6 bases. V lost 7 bases, J lost 0 bases, and 9 bases lay in between. The CDR3 loop spans 14 amino acids. The CDR3 DNA reads TGTGCCAGCATAAGGACAGCGAACACCGGGGAGCTGTTTTTT. Translation gives CASIRTANTGELFF.

This clonotype was counted ten times or more. The genes are TRBV28 and TRBJ1-6; a possible D gene is TRBD1 (5 bases). The germline gives CDR1 MDHEN, CDR2 SYDVKM. The CDR3 consists of 13 residues. V lost 6 bases and J 11 bases, leaving 14 bases between the germline ends. In DNA form, the CDR3 reads TGTGCCAGCAGCCGGGACCGACCTACACCCCTCCACTTT. It is translated as CASSRDRPTPLHF. The full variable domain, rest sourced from reference TRBV28 and TRBJ1-6, is DVKVTQSSRYLVKRTGEKVFLECVQDMDHENMFWYRQDPGLGLRLIYFSYDVKMKEKGDIPEGYSVSREKKERFSLILESASTNQTSMYLCASSRDRPTPLHFGNGTRLTVT.

The sample holds a few counts of this clonotype. This chain links TRBV4-1 with TRBJ2-1, with D unclear. V lost 1 base to trimming and J lost 8 bases, with 12 bases between them. Germline loops: CDR1 MGHRA, CDR2 YSYEKL. The CDR3 covers 14 residues. CDR3 nucleotide sequence: TGCGCCAGCAGCCAAGCCGGTTTAACCGATGAGCAGTTCTTC. Residues: CASSQAGLTDEQFF.

The chain couples TRBV29-1 to TRBJ2-1; D may be TRBD1 (6 bases). Germline values: CDR1 SQVTM, CDR2 ANQGSEA. Trimming removed 7 bases at V and 0 bases at J, with 10 bases between. The CDR3 loop spans 13 amino acids. The CDR3 here is CSARQASYNEQFF. The DNA of the CDR3 is TGCAGCGCCAGACAGGCCTCCTACAATGAGCAGTTCTTC.

The chain has TRBV20-1 and TRBJ2-7; 9 nucleotides match TRBD2. V lost 4 bases and J lost 5; bases outside the gene matches: 9. CDR1 is DFQATT, CDR2 SNEGSKA, per germline (reference sequence). CDR3 length equals 14 residues. The CDR3 DNA sequence: TGCAGTGCTACCCTAGCGGGGTGGGGGAACGAGCAGTACTTC. Encoded protein: CSATLAGWGNEQYF.

Many counts were recorded for this clonotype. The rearrangement uses TRBV7-2 and TRBJ2-5, with 7 bases that match TRBD2. The CDR3 runs to 16 residues. V trimming: 5 bases; J trimming: 6 bases; junction bases outside the gene matches: 15. Germline V lookup: CDR1 SGHTA, CDR2 FQGNSA. CDR3 nucleotides: TGTGCCAGCAGCCCTACCGGGACTATCCTCTCAAAGACCCAGTACTTC. The encoded protein is CASSPTGTILSKTQYF.

A remark on this clonotype: This sequence may be a read error, since a much larger clone differs from it by one base. The gene calls are TRBV6-5 and TRBJ1-2; D is perhaps TRBD1 (5 bases). The CDR3 has 15 residues. Per the germline V gene, CDR1 is MNHEY and CDR2 is SVGAGI. The CDR3 loop reads CASNEGRRAGAGYIF. The CDR3 nucleotides read TGTGCCAGCAATGAGGGACGCCGCGCCGGGGCTGGCTACATCTTC.

This clonotype was detected only a few times. This sequence joins TRBV6-5 and TRBJ2-1, with 9 nucleotides matching TRBD2. The CDR3 sequence is 16 residues long. J gave up 7 bases and V 2 bases, and 9 bases lay outside the gene matches. Germline V gene sequence: CDR1 MNHEY, CDR2 SVGAGI. CDR3 loop: CASSYHSGSGGNEQFF. The CDR3 DNA sequence: TGTGCCAGCAGTTACCATAGCGGGAGTGGGGGGAATGAGCAGTTCTTC.

The table lists this clonotype with many counts. The gene calls are TRBV7-2 and TRBJ2-7; 9 bases line up with TRBD2. The CDR3 extends over 15 amino acids. J gave up 0 bases and V 4 bases, and 4 bases lay outside the gene matches. CDR1 is SGHTA, CDR2 FQGNSA, per germline. For the CDR3, the DNA is TGTGCCAGCAGCTCTAGCGGGGTTAGCTCCTACGAGCAGTACTTC. Residues: CASSSSGVSSYEQYF.

The J gene is TRBJ2-2, the V gene TRBV20-1; TRBD1 agrees at 11 bases. Germline loops: CDR1 DFQATT, CDR2 SNEGSKA (reference sequence). V was pared by 2 bases and J by 1 base, with 3 bases of the junction left unmatched. The CDR3 totals 16 residues. CDR3 residues: CSARRDRGKNTGELFF. The CDR3 DNA reads TGCAGTGCTAGACGGGACAGGGGGAAGAACACCGGGGAGCTGTTTTTT.

This clonotype was seen only a few times. The genes are TRBV7-6 and TRBJ2-3, with D maybe TRBD1 (6 bases). Per germline, CDR1 SGHVS and CDR2 FNYEAQ. V lost 2 bases and J lost 4, with 13 bases in between. This CDR3 is 15 amino acids long. As DNA, the CDR3 is TGTGCCAGCAGCTTAACAGGGTTATTTGCAGATACGCAGTATTTT. Translation gives CASSLTGLFADTQYF.

At least ten counts were recorded for this clonotype. The chain has TRBV7-6 and TRBJ2-2; 7 nucleotides agree with TRBD2. V was clipped by 5 bases and J by 2 bases; unmatched bases: 8. In germline, CDR1 is SGHVS, CDR2 FNYEAQ. The CDR3 loop spans 16 amino acids. This CDR3 is CASSLLTSFNTGELFF. CDR3 coding DNA: TGTGCCAGCAGCCTACTGACTAGCTTTAACACCGGGGAGCTGTTTTTT.

This clonotype turned up a few times. The V and J genes are TRBV7-2 and TRBJ1-4; D ambiguous. This CDR3 comprises 15 residues. CDR1 and CDR2 from the germline V gene are SGHTA and FQGNSA. Deletions cut 2 bases from V and 1 base from J, with 8 bases between. The CDR3 reads CASSLLKGTNEKLFF. CDR3 bases: TGTGCCAGCAGCTTATTGAAGGGAACTAATGAAAAACTGTTTTTT.

Only a few counts were recorded for this clonotype. The chain joins TRBV7-2 to TRBJ2-3, with TRBD2 matching 9 bases. Losses at the gene ends were 1 base for V and 5 bases for J; bases not matched to a gene: 7. The CDR3 sequence is 16 residues long. Germline values: CDR1 SGHTA, CDR2 FQGNSA. CDR3 sequence reads: CASSLVRGGVGDTQYF. CDR3 nucleotides: TGTGCCAGCAGCTTAGTGCGGGGGGGCGTCGGAGATACGCAGTATTTT.

In its sample, this clonotype was seen a few times. The V and J genes are TRBV15 and TRBJ2-1; TRBD2 matches 11 bases. The CDR3 has 17 residues. CDR1 LNHNV and CDR2 YYDKDF come from the germline V gene (reference sequence). V lost 3 bases, J lost 9 bases, and 13 bases stayed unmatched. This CDR3 reads CATSSGVAGGPEGEQFF. Written as DNA, the CDR3 is TGTGCCACCAGCAGTGGAGTAGCGGGAGGGCCGGAGGGTGAGCAGTTCTTC.

This clonotype has a handful of counts. The genes are TRBV20-1 and TRBJ1-2, with TRBD1 identical over 10 bases. The V and J ends lost 0 bases and 7 bases, in that order; junction bases with no gene match: 5. Per germline, CDR1 DFQATT and CDR2 SNEGSKA (reference sequence). This CDR3 spans 14 amino acids. DNA of the CDR3: TGCAGTGCTAGAGATCGGGACAGGGGAGGTGGCTACACCTTC. Protein product: CSARDRDRGGGYTF.